This T cell receptor beta chain was documented in a study of chemoradiotherapy in HPV16-positive cancers. Study context: Candidate HPV-specific clones and shared TCR motifs came from two HPV16-positive patients.

In regard to this clone: Its antigen is not known.

Assay used: immunoSEQ multiplex PCR; TCRdb lists only in-frame clones, some missing. In the table there are roughly 8,800 clones, less than 75% of which are singletons. The junction had 8 bases not matched to a gene; V was cut back by 0 bases and J by 1 base. The CDR3 spans 17 residues. The germline V gene has CDR1 SGHRS and CDR2 YFSETQ. Whole-study results and caveats: Candidate HPV-specific clones and E7-related TCR motifs grew in tumor during treatment. In HPV16-positive patients, HPV-responsive T-cell expansion tracked better recurrence-free survival.

Specimen: tumor tissue, collected from a patient who underwent chemoradiotherapy. The genes are TRBV5-1 and TRBJ1-1, with 8 bases aligning to TRBD1. The TCR comes from a human donor with HPV-associated anogenital cancer. CDR3 amino acids: CASSLGRPGQGNTEAFF. In nucleotides, the CDR3 is TGCGCCAGCAGCTTGGGACGCCCCGGACAGGGGAACACTGAAGCTTTCTTT. The whole variable domain, filled in from reference TRBV5-1 and TRBJ1-1, reads KAGVTQTPRYLIKTRGQQVTLSCSPISGHRSVSWYQQTPGQGLQFLFEYFSETQRNKGNFPGRFSGRQFSNSRSEMNVSTLELGDSALYLCASSLGRPGQGNTEAFFGQGTRLTVV.